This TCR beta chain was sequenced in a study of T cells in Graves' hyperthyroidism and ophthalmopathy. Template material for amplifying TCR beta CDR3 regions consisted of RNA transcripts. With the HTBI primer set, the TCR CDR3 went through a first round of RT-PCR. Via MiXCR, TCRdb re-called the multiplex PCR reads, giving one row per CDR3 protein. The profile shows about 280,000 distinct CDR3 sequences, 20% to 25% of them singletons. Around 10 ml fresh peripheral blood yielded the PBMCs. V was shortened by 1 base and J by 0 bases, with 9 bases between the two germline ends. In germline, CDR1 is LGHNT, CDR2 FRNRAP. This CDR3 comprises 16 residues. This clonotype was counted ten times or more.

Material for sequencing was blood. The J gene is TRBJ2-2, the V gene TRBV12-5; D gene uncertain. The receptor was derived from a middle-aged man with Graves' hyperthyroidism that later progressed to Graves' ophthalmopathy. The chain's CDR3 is CASGLGLGANTGELFF. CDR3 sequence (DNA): TGTGCTAGTGGTTTGGGTTTAGGAGCGAACACCGGGGAGCTGTTTTTT.